Each of the 2 T cell receptor beta chains below was sequenced from the same sample in a study of OX40 agonist ivuxolimab in advanced cancers. Here immunoSEQ multiplex PCR was the method, and the copy in TCRdb shows in-frame clones only, minus some. The sample has around 50,000 clones, approximately 93% seen once. The source was CD4+ or CD8+ T cells sorted from blood, collected in a trial of the OX40 agonist ivuxolimab. These receptors all come from an adult with an advanced solid tumor such as melanoma, head and neck, liver or kidney cancer.

The chain has TRBV5-4 and TRBJ2-3; D remains ambiguous. CDR1 is SGHNT, CDR2 YYREEE, per germline (reference sequence). V lost 7 bases and J lost 7, with 16 bases in between. This CDR3 has 13 residues. In nucleotides, the CDR3 is TGTGCCAGCTCCGTCAACCCACACAATACGCAGTATTTT. Translating it yields CASSVNPHNTQYF.

V gene TRBV6-1 combines with J gene TRBJ1-3, with D uncertain. CDR3 length: 17 amino acids. V dropped 4 bases and J dropped 0 bases, with 16 bases sitting between them. CDR1 and CDR2 (germline): MNHNS, SASEGT. The CDR3 bases are TGTGCCAGCAGTGCCTACTTTAGGACCTCCTCTGGAAACACCATATATTTT. Residues: CASSAYFRTSSGNTIYF.